The clone carrying this T cell receptor (beta chain) has a count of ten or more. The antigen is undetermined. The sample originates from a study of CD8 T cells in ankylosing spondylitis. Unmatched junction bases numbered 3, after V lost 5 bases and J lost 3 bases. The CDR3 is 14 residues long. Germline values: CDR1 SGHTA, CDR2 FQGNSA. Libraries of TCR beta came from quantitative 5'-RACE with molecular barcodes. Each CDR3 protein is one row after TCRdb ran MiXCR on the 5' RACE reads. The sample lists 180,000 or so distinct CDR3 sequences; approximately 10% were seen once. General observations from the study: Several of the motif variants were reported before in synovial fluid and blood from reactive arthritis. For ankylosing spondylitis blood, a TCR beta motif of 7 to 9 highly homologous variants appeared characteristic. Clones linked to disease were reported to show significant enrichment in matched ankylosing spondylitis synovial fluid.

V and J are TRBV7-2 and TRBJ2-1; TRBD2 matches 8 bases. This TCR came from a male donor with ankylosing spondylitis or in good health (not recorded which). The sample consisted of blood, either unsorted or a sorted T cell fraction (not recorded which). The CDR3 reads CASSLTSGYNEQFF. The CDR3 DNA sequence: TGTGCCAGCAGCCTCACTAGCGGCTACAATGAGCAGTTCTTC. The entire variable domain, with the rest obtained from reference TRBV7-2 and TRBJ2-1, is as follows: GAGVSQSPSNKVTEKGKDVELRCDPISGHTALYWYRQSLGQGLEFLIYFQGNSAPDKSGLPSDRFSAERTGGSVSTLTIQRTQQEDSAVYLCASSLTSGYNEQFFGPGTRLTVL.